The subject of this entry is one TCR beta chain. The sample comes from a study of blood T cell repertoires in COVID-19. Measured with immunoSEQ multiplex PCR; TCRdb has only the in-frame clones, and not every one. Here the sample spans 300,000 to 350,000 clones, 70% to 90% being singletons. Trimming stripped 6 bases from V and 2 bases from J, with 14 bases between. Germline V gene data show CDR1 as ENHRY and CDR2 as SYGVKD. CDR3 size: 14 residues. The chain links TRBV10-3 to TRBJ2-7; the D gene is possibly TRBD2 (5 bases). The specimen was PBMCs or T cells enriched from blood (not recorded which). The TCR comes from a young man who had recovered from COVID-19. The CDR3 sequence is CAIRDSINPYEQYF. CDR3 DNA sequence: TGTGCCATCAGGGACTCAATTAATCCCTACGAGCAGTACTTC.